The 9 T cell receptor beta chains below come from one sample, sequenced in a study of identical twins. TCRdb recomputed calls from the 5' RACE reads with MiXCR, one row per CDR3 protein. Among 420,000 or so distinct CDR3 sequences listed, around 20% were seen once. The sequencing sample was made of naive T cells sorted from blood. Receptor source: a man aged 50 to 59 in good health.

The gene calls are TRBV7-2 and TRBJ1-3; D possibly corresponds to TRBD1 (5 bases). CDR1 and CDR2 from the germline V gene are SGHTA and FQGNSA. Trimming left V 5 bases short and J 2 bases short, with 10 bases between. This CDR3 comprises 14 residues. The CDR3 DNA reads TGTGCCAGCAGCCGGGGGGGGGCTGGAAACACCATATATTTT. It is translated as CASSRGGAGNTIYF.

DNA of the CDR3: TGCAGTGCTAGCTCCGGATGGCATAATCAGCCCCAGCATTTT. This sequence encodes CSASSGWHNQPQHF. This chain uses TRBV20-1 with TRBJ1-5; D call uncertain. Germline loops: CDR1 DFQATT, CDR2 SNEGSKA (reference sequence). The V end was cut by 3 bases, the J end by 4 bases, with 13 bases between. CDR3 length: 14 amino acids.

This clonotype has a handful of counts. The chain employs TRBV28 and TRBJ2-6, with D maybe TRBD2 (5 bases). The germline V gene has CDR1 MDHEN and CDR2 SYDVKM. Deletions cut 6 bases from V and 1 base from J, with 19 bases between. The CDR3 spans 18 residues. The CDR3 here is CASSLLTRAASGANVLTF. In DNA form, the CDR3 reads TGTGCCAGCAGCCTTCTTACTAGAGCCGCGTCTGGGGCCAACGTCCTGACTTTC.

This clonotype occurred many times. CDR3 loop: CASSQDPGQGAGNTIYF. DNA of the CDR3: TGCGCCAGCAGCCAAGATCCGGGACAGGGGGCAGGAAACACCATATATTTT. The J gene is TRBJ1-3, the V gene TRBV4-1, with 12 bases fitting TRBD1. CDR3 size: 17 residues. Looked up from germline, CDR1 is MGHRA and CDR2 is YSYEKL. Losses at the gene ends were 0 bases for V and 4 bases for J; bases not matched to a gene: 4.

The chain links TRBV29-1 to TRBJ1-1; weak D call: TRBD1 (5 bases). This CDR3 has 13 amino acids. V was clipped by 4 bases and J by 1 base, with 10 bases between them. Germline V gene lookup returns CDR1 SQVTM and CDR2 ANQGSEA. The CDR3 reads CSVVRRANTEAFF. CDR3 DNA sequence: TGCAGCGTTGTCCGCAGGGCGAACACTGAAGCTTTCTTT.

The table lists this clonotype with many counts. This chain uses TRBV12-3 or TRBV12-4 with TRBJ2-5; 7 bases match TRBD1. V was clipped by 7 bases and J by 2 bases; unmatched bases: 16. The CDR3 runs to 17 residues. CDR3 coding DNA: TGTGCCAGCATCCCGGGTTCCGAGACAGGGTTACAAGAGACCCAGTACTTC. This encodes CASIPGSETGLQETQYF.

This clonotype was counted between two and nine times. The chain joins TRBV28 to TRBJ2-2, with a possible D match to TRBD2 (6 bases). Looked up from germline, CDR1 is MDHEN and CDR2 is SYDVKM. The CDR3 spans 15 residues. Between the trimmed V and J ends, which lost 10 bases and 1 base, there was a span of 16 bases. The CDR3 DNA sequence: TGTGCCACCCAATCCGGGACTCTGAACACCGGGGAGCTGTTTTTT. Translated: CATQSGTLNTGELFF. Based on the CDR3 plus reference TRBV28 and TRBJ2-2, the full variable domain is DVKVTQSSRYLVKRTGEKVFLECVQDMDHENMFWYRQDPGLGLRLIYFSYDVKMKEKGDIPEGYSVSREKKERFSLILESASTNQTSMYLCATQSGTLNTGELFFGEGSRLTVL.

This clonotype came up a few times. The CDR3 reads CASSQVTANTEAFF. Here the CDR3 DNA reads TGCGCCAGCAGCCAAGTAACTGCGAACACTGAAGCTTTCTTT. The chain recombines TRBV4-1 with TRBJ1-1; D remains unclear. The germline V gene encodes CDR1 MGHRA and CDR2 YSYEKL. CDR3 length: 14 residues. Trimming removed 1 base at V and 1 base at J, with 7 bases between.

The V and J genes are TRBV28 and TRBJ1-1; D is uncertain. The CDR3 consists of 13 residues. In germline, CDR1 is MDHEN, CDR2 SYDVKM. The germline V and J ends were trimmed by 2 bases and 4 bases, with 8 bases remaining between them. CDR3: CASSLTAFTEAFF. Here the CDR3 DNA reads TGTGCCAGCAGTTTAACCGCTTTCACTGAAGCTTTCTTT.